This TCR beta chain was sequenced during a study of blood T cell repertoires in COVID-19. Study-level information: Researchers got acute and convalescent COVID-19 samples from the United States, Italy and Spain. PBMCs, B-cell-depleted T cells, or T cells provided the cDNA or gDNA that made up the material.

In the original analysis: Reference gene primers were amplified, and this amplification served to estimate nucleated cell counts. TCRdb keeps only in-frame clones here, not all; method: immunoSEQ multiplex PCR. D and trimming were read from the DNA, whereas the V and J calls and clone size are those reported in that table. The sample lists around 460,000 clones, roughly 90% occurring once. Those enrolled in Seattle joined during active infection and were followed longitudinally afterward. The sample consisted of peripheral blood. This receptor was identified in a man between 18 and 35 years old with COVID-19, enrolled during active disease.

The CDR3 is CASSPPEAGGVLLVTQYF. In DNA form, the CDR3 reads TGTGCCAGCTCACCACCCGAGGCAGGGGGCGTTTTGTTGGTGACCCAGTACTTC. V is TRBV18 and J is TRBJ2-5, with 8 bases that match TRBD1. V dropped 0 bases and J dropped 7; count of bases not matched to a gene: 16. The CDR3 contains 18 residues. Germline values: CDR1 KGHSH, CDR2 LQKENI.